Below are 25 T cell receptor beta chains sequenced from a single sample in a study of blood T cells in healthy people across ages. A sample-barcoded 5' primer and a J-beta primer mix were used in a second PCR of about 7 to 11 cycles. Using its own MiXCR run on the 5' RACE reads, TCRdb lists one record per CDR3 protein. Altogether about 970,000 distinct CDR3 sequences are present, approximately 50% being singletons, with the ten largest covering over 20%. The sample was blood. The receptors derive from a woman aged 55-69 years in good health.

This CDR3 is CASSLELAYYEQYF. DNA of the CDR3: TGTGCCAGCAGCTTAGAGCTAGCGTACTACGAGCAGTACTTC. The chain employs TRBV7-2 and TRBJ2-7, with D possibly matching TRBD2 (6 bases). Germline V gene data show CDR1 as SGHTA and CDR2 as FQGNSA. V was trimmed by 1 base and J by 3 bases, leaving 10 bases between them. The CDR3 contains 14 residues.

The chain recombines TRBV7-9 with TRBJ2-4; 8 bases map to TRBD1. The closer fit of TRBJ2-5 to the DNA end suggests the J call may be wrong. In germline, CDR1 is SEHNR, CDR2 FQNEAQ (reference sequence). This CDR3 is built from 17 residues. CDR3 sequence (DNA): TGTGCCAGCAGCTTAGCAAGTCAGGGGGCCGAACAAGAGACCCAGTACTTC. Residues: CASSLASQGAEQETQYF.

The chain uses TRBV20-1 and TRBJ1-1; tentatively, D is TRBD1 (5 bases). The CDR3 loop spans 11 amino acids. The germline CDR1 and CDR2 sequences are DFQATT and SNEGSKA (reference sequence). Between the trimmed V and J ends, which lost 6 bases and 7 bases, there was a span of 12 bases. CDR3 sequence reads: CSAQGPIEAFF. DNA for the CDR3: TGCAGTGCCCAGGGCCCTATTGAAGCTTTCTTT.

This clonotype has only a few counts. The genes are TRBV4-3 and TRBJ2-1, with 7 bases lining up with TRBD1. J was trimmed by 1 base and V by 1 base; bases with no gene match: 4. The CDR3 runs to 16 residues. Germline CDR1 is LGHNA and CDR2 is YSLEER. The CDR3 DNA follows: TGCGCCAGCAGCCAAGCCGGGACAGCATCCTACAATGAGCAGTTCTTC. It specifies CASSQAGTASYNEQFF.

This sequence joins TRBV12-3 or TRBV12-4 and TRBJ1-4; the D is unclear. V was trimmed by 5 bases and J by 2 bases, leaving 15 bases between them. The CDR3 covers 16 residues. In DNA form, the CDR3 reads TGTGCCAGCAGTACCCGTCGCACCCCTACTAATGAAAAACTGTTTTTT. Amino acid sequence: CASSTRRTPTNEKLFF.

The rearrangement joins TRBV7-8 to TRBJ1-4; D not certain. The CDR3 has 18 amino acids. Between the trimmed V and J ends, which lost 5 bases and 2 bases, there was a span of 21 bases. CDR1 is SGHVS, CDR2 FQNEAQ, per germline. The CDR3 is CASSPRFAGGLTNEKLFF. Written as DNA, the CDR3 is TGTGCCAGCAGCCCCCGGTTCGCCGGAGGGTTGACTAATGAAAAACTGTTTTTT.

The table lists this clonotype with a few counts. J is TRBJ1-2 and V is TRBV5-1; D uncertain. Germline loops: CDR1 SGHRS, CDR2 YFSETQ. Deletions cut 0 bases from V and 4 bases from J, with 10 bases between. The CDR3 sequence is 14 residues long. The CDR3, as DNA: TGCGCCAGCAGCTTGGTAGAACCACCCTATGGCTACACCTTC. Translated: CASSLVEPPYGYTF.

This clonotype appeared many times. The chain combines TRBV5-6 with TRBJ2-7; no definite D call. The CDR3 contains 13 residues. From germline, CDR1 is SGHDT and CDR2 YYEEEE. The germline V and J ends were trimmed by 0 bases and 0 bases, with 4 bases remaining between them. CDR3 bases: TGTGCCAGCAGCTTGGTCACCTCCTACGAGCAGTACTTC. Translating it yields CASSLVTSYEQYF.

Worth noting for this clonotype: At one end the junction does not follow the germline gene, possibly because of a read error. The rearrangement uses TRBV27 and TRBJ2-5; D may be TRBD1 (6 bases). The J call may be in error: the DNA end matches TRBJ2-7 better. CDR3 length: 16 amino acids. Germline V gives CDR1 MNHEY, CDR2 SMNVEV (reference sequence). CDR3 protein: CASGFSSGEQGYEQYF. CDR3 DNA: TGTGCCAGCGGTTTTTCGTCCGGAGAACAGGGCTACGAGCAGTACTTC.

The rearrangement uses TRBV28 and TRBJ2-3, with D perhaps given as TRBD1 or TRBD2 (5 bases each). Trimming stripped 5 bases from V and 1 base from J, with 13 bases between. From germline, CDR1 is MDHEN and CDR2 SYDVKM. The CDR3 totals 15 residues. This chain's CDR3 is CASSTERGGTDTQYF. In DNA form, the CDR3 reads TGTGCCAGCAGTACCGAGAGGGGAGGCACAGATACGCAGTATTTT. The whole variable domain, remainder taken from reference TRBV28 and TRBJ2-3, is DVKVTQSSRYLVKRTGEKVFLECVQDMDHENMFWYRQDPGLGLRLIYFSYDVKMKEKGDIPEGYSVSREKKERFSLILESASTNQTSMYLCASSTERGGTDTQYFGPGTRLTVL.

The chain uses TRBV28 and TRBJ2-3, with 14 bases that match TRBD2. This CDR3 contains 15 residues. Germline V lookup: CDR1 MDHEN, CDR2 SYDVKM. V was pared by 7 bases and J by 9 bases, with 9 bases of the junction left unmatched. The CDR3 loop reads CASTRGLAGVKTQYF. The CDR3 nucleotides are TGTGCCAGCACCAGGGGACTAGCGGGAGTCAAAACGCAGTATTTT.

V usage is TRBV7-2 and J usage is TRBJ1-2, with TRBD1 as a possible D gene (5 bases). This CDR3 spans 15 amino acids. The V end lost 5 bases, the J end lost 5 bases, and 18 bases lay between the germline ends. Germline lookup yields CDR1 SGHTA and CDR2 FQGNSA. The CDR3, as DNA: TGTGCCAGCAGCCCCGGACGGACAACCCTTTATGGCTACACCTTC. This encodes CASSPGRTTLYGYTF. Full variable domain (remainder filled in from reference TRBV7-2 and TRBJ1-2): GAGVSQSPSNKVTEKGKDVELRCDPISGHTALYWYRQSLGQGLEFLIYFQGNSAPDKSGLPSDRFSAERTGGSVSTLTIQRTQQEDSAVYLCASSPGRTTLYGYTFGSGTRLTVV.

As regards this clonotype: Mismatch with germline at one junction end may stem from a read error. This rearrangement joins TRBV28 to TRBJ1-2; D is unresolved. Per germline, CDR1 MDHEN and CDR2 SYDVKM. This CDR3 spans 11 amino acids. DNA of the CDR3: TGTGCCGGCAGTTTTGATAGGGGCTACACCTTC. This sequence encodes CAGSFDRGYTF.

The chain uses TRBV20-1 and TRBJ1-1; TRBD1 might be the D (5 bases). The CDR3 is made up of 16 amino acids. Germline assignment: CDR1 DFQATT and CDR2 SNEGSKA (reference sequence). Trimming took off 1 base at V and 3 bases at J, with 18 bases between the two ends. CDR3 protein: CSARAKGRGAYTEAFF. CDR3 coding DNA: TGCAGTGCTAGAGCTAAAGGGAGGGGCGCATACACTGAAGCTTTCTTT.

This chain connects TRBV10-2 to TRBJ2-3, with 12 bases lining up with TRBD2. The CDR3 is made up of 15 amino acids. Germline CDR1 WSHSY, CDR2 SAAADI. The V segment lost 6 bases and the J segment 8 bases; nucleotides outside the gene matches: 9. Here the CDR3 DNA reads TGCGCCAGCAGCCGACTAGCGGGAGTCGCAGGTACGCAGTATTTT. As protein: CASSRLAGVAGTQYF.

The chain has TRBV3-1 and TRBJ2-5; no firm D call. CDR1 is LGHDT, CDR2 YNNKEL, per germline (reference sequence). The V gene lost 1 base and the J gene lost 7 bases, with 13 bases spanning the gap. The CDR3 spans 14 residues. The CDR3 DNA reads as TGTGCCAGCAGCCAAGTTGACGGTGGCCCGACCCAGTACTTC. It yields the protein CASSQVDGGPTQYF.

This clonotype was seen only a few times. The rearrangement joins TRBV20-1 to TRBJ2-7, with 11 bases fitting TRBD2. CDR3 length: 15 amino acids. Looked up from germline, CDR1 is DFQATT and CDR2 is SNEGSKA (reference sequence). The J segment lost 0 bases and the V segment lost 2 bases, leaving 3 bases of the junction unmatched. CDR3 sequence reads: CSARQLAGVSYEQYF. As DNA, the CDR3 is TGCAGTGCTAGACAACTAGCGGGAGTCTCCTACGAGCAGTACTTC.

The rearrangement links TRBV11-2 to TRBJ2-7; TRBD2 matches 13 bases. Per germline, CDR1 SGHAT and CDR2 FQNNGV. V shed 5 bases, J shed 0 bases, and the junction held 4 bases outside the gene matches. This CDR3 contains 16 residues. CDR3 protein: CASSPGTSGVSYEQYF. CDR3 nucleotides: TGTGCCAGCAGCCCAGGGACTAGCGGGGTCTCCTACGAGCAGTACTTC.

The chain recombines TRBV20-1 with TRBJ2-1; tentatively, D is TRBD2 (6 bases). Between the trimmed V and J ends, which lost 6 bases and 5 bases, there was a span of 17 bases. The CDR3 contains 14 residues. Germline lookup yields CDR1 DFQATT and CDR2 SNEGSKA (reference sequence). The CDR3 protein is CSAANPGVNNEQFF. The CDR3 DNA reads as TGCAGTGCCGCCAATCCGGGGGTAAACAATGAGCAGTTCTTC.

CDR3 in amino acids: CASSQSGGSETQYF. The CDR3 DNA is TGTGCCAGCAGCCAGTCGGGTGGGAGTGAGACCCAGTACTTC. The chain combines TRBV3-1 with TRBJ2-5; a weak D match, TRBD2 (5 bases). In germline, CDR1 is LGHDT, CDR2 YNNKEL (reference sequence). CDR3 length equals 14 residues. V lost 3 bases and J 5 bases, leaving 13 bases between the germline ends.

The chain employs TRBV3-1 and TRBJ2-3; D possibly corresponds to TRBD1 (6 bases). Germline lookup yields CDR1 LGHDT and CDR2 YNNKEL (reference sequence). V lost 4 bases and J lost 3, with 17 bases in between. CDR3 size: 16 residues. CDR3 nucleotide sequence: TGTGCCAGCAGCCCCTCCGTTGAGGGGGTAACAGATACGCAGTATTTT. Translated: CASSPSVEGVTDTQYF.

The chain has TRBV20-1 and TRBJ2-4; 10 bases are shared with TRBD1. The V and J ends lost 6 bases and 8 bases, in that order; junction bases with no gene match: 7. Germline CDR1 is DFQATT and CDR2 is SNEGSKA (reference sequence). CDR3 length: 13 residues. The CDR3 reads CSALGQGRDIQYF. The CDR3 region has the DNA TGCAGTGCCCTGGGACAGGGGAGGGACATTCAGTACTTC.

The V and J genes are TRBV14 and TRBJ1-2; perhaps TRBD1 as D (5 bases). Looked up from germline, CDR1 is SGHDN and CDR2 is FVKESK. The CDR3 has 14 amino acids. V lost 1 base and J 2 bases, leaving 8 bases between the germline ends. The CDR3 DNA follows: TGTGCCAGCAGCCAAGCGGGGACCAACTATGGCTACACCTTC. It specifies CASSQAGTNYGYTF. Full variable domain (remainder filled in from reference TRBV14 and TRBJ1-2): EAGVTQFPSHSVIEKGQTVTLRCDPISGHDNLYWYRRVMGKEIKFLLHFVKESKQDESGMPNNRFLAERTGGTYSTLKVQPAELEDSGVYFCASSQAGTNYGYTFGSGTRLTVV.

This chain links TRBV9 with TRBJ2-5, with TRBD1 identical over 7 bases. The DNA end is more similar to TRBJ2-7, so the J call may be wrong. The length of the CDR3 is 14 residues. Germline V gene data show CDR1 as SGDLS and CDR2 as YYNGEE. CDR3 bases: TGTGCCAGCAGCACAGGGGAAAGTTGGGGCGAGCAGTACTTC. Protein product: CASSTGESWGEQYF.

The chain combines TRBV11-3 with TRBJ2-5; 7 positions match TRBD1. Per germline, CDR1 SGHNT and CDR2 YENEEA. The CDR3 is made up of 15 amino acids. V was pared by 5 bases and J by 2 bases, with 8 bases of the junction left unmatched. The CDR3 coding sequence is TGTGCCAGCAGCCCGGGACAGAAAAGACAAGAGACCCAGTACTTC. It yields the protein CASSPGQKRQETQYF.